This T cell receptor beta chain stems from a study of blood T cell repertoires in COVID-19. Study-level information: Samples came from the United States, Italy and Spain, spanning acute and convalescent COVID-19. From T cells, B-cell-depleted T cells, or PBMCs came the material, which was cDNA or gDNA.

Enrolment of Seattle patients took place during active infection, and they were followed longitudinally. The protocol was immunoSEQ multiplex PCR, while the TCRdb copy is restricted to in-frame clones and leaves out a portion. The repertoire consists of approximately 170,000 clones, with around nine tenths occurring once and the leading ten covering under 3%. J lost 4 bases, V lost 4 bases, and 6 bases had no gene match. The CDR3 sequence is 15 residues long. Germline CDR1 is MNHEY and CDR2 is SMNVEV (reference sequence). The origin of this receptor is an elderly woman with COVID-19, enrolled during active disease. The gene calls are TRBV27 and TRBJ2-3, with TRBD2 identical over 9 bases. Sample: peripheral blood. The CDR3 coding sequence is TGTGCCAGCAGTTCCCCGGCGGGAGGGGCAGATACGCAGTATTTT. Translating it yields CASSSPAGGADTQYF.